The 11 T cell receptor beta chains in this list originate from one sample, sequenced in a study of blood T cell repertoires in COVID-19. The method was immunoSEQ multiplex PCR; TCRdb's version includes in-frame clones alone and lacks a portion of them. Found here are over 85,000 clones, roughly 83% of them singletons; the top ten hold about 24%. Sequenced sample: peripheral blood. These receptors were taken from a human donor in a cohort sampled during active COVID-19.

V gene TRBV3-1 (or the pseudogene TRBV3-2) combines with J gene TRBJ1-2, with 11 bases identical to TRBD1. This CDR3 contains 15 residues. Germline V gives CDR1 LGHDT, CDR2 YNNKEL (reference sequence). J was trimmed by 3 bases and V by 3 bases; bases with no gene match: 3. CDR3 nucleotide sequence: TGTGCCAGCAGCCACAGGACAGGGGGCGACTATGGCTACACCTTC. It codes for CASSHRTGGDYGYTF.

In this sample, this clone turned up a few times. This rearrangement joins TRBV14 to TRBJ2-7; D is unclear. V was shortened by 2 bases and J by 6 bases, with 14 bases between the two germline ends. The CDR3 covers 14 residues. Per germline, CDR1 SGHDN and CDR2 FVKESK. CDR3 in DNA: TGTGCCAGCAGCCAAATTCAGTTCCTAGGCGAGCAGTACTTC. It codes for CASSQIQFLGEQYF.

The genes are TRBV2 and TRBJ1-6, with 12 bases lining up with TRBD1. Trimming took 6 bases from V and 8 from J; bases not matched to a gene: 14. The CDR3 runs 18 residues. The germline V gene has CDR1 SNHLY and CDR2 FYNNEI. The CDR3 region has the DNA TGTGCCAGCAGCACCGGGACAGGGGGCTCTATCAGAGATTCACCCCTCCACTTT. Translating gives CASSTGTGGSIRDSPLHF.

The CDR3: CASSDAGGQPGKLFF. CDR3 DNA: TGTGCCAGCAGCGACGCGGGGGGCCAACCGGGAAAACTGTTTTTT. The V gene is TRBV7-9, the J gene TRBJ1-4; tentative D call: TRBD1 (6 bases). Trimming stripped 5 bases from V and 10 bases from J, with 20 bases between. The CDR3 extends over 15 amino acids. Germline values: CDR1 SEHNR, CDR2 FQNEAQ (reference sequence).

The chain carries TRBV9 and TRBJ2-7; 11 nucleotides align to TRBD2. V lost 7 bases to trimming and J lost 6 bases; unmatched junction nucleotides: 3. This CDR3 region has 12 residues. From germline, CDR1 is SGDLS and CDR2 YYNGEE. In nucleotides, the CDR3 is TGTGCCAGCGGACTAGCGGGTTCCGAGCAGTACTTC. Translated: CASGLAGSEQYF. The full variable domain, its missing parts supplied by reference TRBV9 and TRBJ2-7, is DSGVTQTPKHLITATGQRVTLRCSPRSGDLSVYWYQQSLDQGLQFLIQYYNGEERAKGNILERFSAQQFPDLHSELNLSSLELGDSALYFCASGLAGSEQYFGPGTRLTVT.

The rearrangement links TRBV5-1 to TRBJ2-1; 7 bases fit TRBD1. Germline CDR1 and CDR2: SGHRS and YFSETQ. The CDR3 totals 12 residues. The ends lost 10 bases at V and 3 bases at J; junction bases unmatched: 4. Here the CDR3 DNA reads TGCGCCGCCGGGACAGACTACAATGAGCAGTTCTTC. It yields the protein CAAGTDYNEQFF.

The CDR3: CASTPPGAGTDTQYF. The CDR3, as DNA: TGTGCCAGCACCCCGCCCGGAGCGGGCACAGATACGCAGTATTTT. The V gene is TRBV11-2, the J gene TRBJ2-3; D is perhaps TRBD2 (5 bases). The V and J ends lost 7 bases and 1 base respectively, with 15 bases between them. The CDR3 totals 15 residues. Germline V gives CDR1 SGHAT, CDR2 FQNNGV.

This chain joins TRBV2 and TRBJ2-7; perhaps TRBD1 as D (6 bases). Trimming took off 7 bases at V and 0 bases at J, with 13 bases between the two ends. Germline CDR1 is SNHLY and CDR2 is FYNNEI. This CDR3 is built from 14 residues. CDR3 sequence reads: CASTGTRISYEQYF. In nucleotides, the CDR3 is TGTGCCAGCACCGGGACACGGATCTCCTACGAGCAGTACTTC.

CDR3 sequence reads: CASSPRRRGFTEAFF. The CDR3 region has the DNA TGTGCCAGCAGCCCCCGACGGAGGGGCTTTACTGAAGCTTTCTTT. V is TRBV7-2 and J is TRBJ1-1; D might be TRBD1 (5 bases). Between the trimmed V and J ends, which lost 5 bases and 5 bases, there was a span of 18 bases. The CDR3 totals 15 residues. Germline V CDR1 and CDR2: SGHTA, FQGNSA.

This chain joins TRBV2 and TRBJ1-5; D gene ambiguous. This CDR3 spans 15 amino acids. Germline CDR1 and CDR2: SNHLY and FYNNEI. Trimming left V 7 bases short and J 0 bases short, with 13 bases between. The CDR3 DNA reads TGTGCCAGCACCTCCGAGGAAGCTAGCAATCAGCCCCAGCATTTT. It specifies CASTSEEASNQPQHF.

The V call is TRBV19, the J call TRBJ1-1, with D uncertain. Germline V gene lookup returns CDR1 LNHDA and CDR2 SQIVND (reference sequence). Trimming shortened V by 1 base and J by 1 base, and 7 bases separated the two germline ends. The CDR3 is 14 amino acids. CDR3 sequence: CASSIGWQNTEAFF. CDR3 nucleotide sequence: TGTGCCAGTAGTATAGGTTGGCAGAACACTGAAGCTTTCTTT.